A selection of T cell receptor beta chains follows, all from one sample in a study of blood T cell repertoires in COVID-19. The protocol was immunoSEQ multiplex PCR, while the TCRdb copy is restricted to in-frame clones and leaves out a portion. The sample yields approximately 300,000 clones, under 85% seen once. Sequencing used peripheral blood. The receptors here all came from a human donor with COVID-19, enrolled during active disease. The donor label of this sample is uncertain. Both conserved end residues are part of each CDR3. The order of the fields is clone size, CDR3 length, J gene, V gene, D gene, CDR3 DNA, CDR3 protein. A D gene is named only where the DNA matches it firmly. Size is stated for part of the rows, as once, few or many counts, or as a class when the clone is expanded.

>.|19|TRBJ2-1|TRBV10-2|TRBD2
TGCGCCAGCATCGGTAAGCCGCTGGGATGGACTAGCGGAGACAATGAGCAGTTCTTC
CASIGKPLGWTSGDNEQFF
>.|8|TRBJ1-1|TRBV29-1|.
TGCAGCGTTGGTATCGCTTTCTTT
CSVGIAFF
>.|14|TRBJ1-5|TRBV10-3|TRBD1
TGTGCCATCCAACCTACAGGGGACAATCAGCCCCAGCATTTT
CAIQPTGDNQPQHF
>once|18|TRBJ1-5|TRBV7-2|.
TGTGCCAGCAGCTTAGCGTATGACCGTCGGGGGGTAAATCAGCCCCAGCATTTT
CASSLAYDRRGVNQPQHF
>.|13|TRBJ1-2|TRBV3-1/TRBV3-2|TRBD1
TGTGCCAGCAGCCAAGGACAGGGCTATGGCTACACCTTC
CASSQGQGYGYTF
>.|15|TRBJ2-7|TRBV11-2|.
TGTGCCAGCAGCTCCCACGGGACTTATACCTACGAGCAGTACTTC
CASSSHGTYTYEQYF
>.|16|TRBJ2-3|TRBV12-5|TRBD1
TGTGCTAGTGGTTTGCCTAGGGACAGAAGCACAGATACGCAGTATTTT
CASGLPRDRSTDTQYF
>.|16|TRBJ2-3|TRBV28|TRBD2
TGTGCCAGCACCTCCCGACTAGCGGGGGCCAGGGATACGCAGTATTTT
CASTSRLAGARDTQYF
>.|16|TRBJ1-1|TRBV2|TRBD1
TGTGCCAGCAGGGTAACAGGGGGCAGAGCGAACACTGAAGCTTTCTTT
CASRVTGGRANTEAFF
>.|14|TRBJ2-5|TRBV9|TRBD2
TGTGCCAGCAGCGTAAGCGGGAGGGATGAGACCCAGTACTTC
CASSVSGRDETQYF
>.|16|TRBJ2-2|TRBV7-3|TRBD2
TGTGCCAGCAGCTTAATGGGAGGGACGAACACCGGGGAGCTGTTTTTT
CASSLMGGTNTGELFF
>.|13|TRBJ1-5|TRBV19|.
TGTGCCAGTAGTATAAACGCGGAGCAGCCCCAGCATTTT
CASSINAEQPQHF
>.|13|TRBJ2-7|TRBV19|TRBD1
TGTGCCAGTAGAGGACAGGGGTCCTACGAGCAGTACTTC
CASRGQGSYEQYF
>.|15|TRBJ1-1|TRBV5-4|.
TGTGCCAGCAGCGATCCGTCCGTGACAGGCTCTGAAGCTTTCTTT
CASSDPSVTGSEAFF
>.|15|TRBJ2-3|TRBV5-1|TRBD1
TGCGCCAGCAGCTTGGAGGACAGGGCGGGCGATACGCAGTATTTT
CASSLEDRAGDTQYF
>.|14|TRBJ2-7|TRBV3-1/TRBV3-2|TRBD2
TGTGCCAGCAGCCAATCGACTAGCCTCTACGAGCAGTACTTC
CASSQSTSLYEQYF
>.|14|TRBJ2-7|TRBV18|.
TGTGCCAGCTCAGAGGGCGGGGGCCGGTACGAGCAGTACTTC
CASSEGGGRYEQYF
>few|18|TRBJ2-3|TRBV28|TRBD2
TGTGCCAGCAGTCGTCGAAGCGGGGGAAGGGGGAGCACAGATACGCAGTATTTT
CASSRRSGGRGSTDTQYF
>.|14|TRBJ2-2|TRBV29-1|TRBD2
TGCAGCGTTGTAGGACTAGCGCCTGGCGGGGAGCTGTTTTTT
CSVVGLAPGGELFF
>.|11|TRBJ1-1|TRBV29-1|.
TGCAGCGCCACAGTGAACACTGAAGCTTTCTTT
CSATVNTEAFF
>.|18|TRBJ2-1|TRBV7-2|TRBD2
TGTGCCAGTATCGACGGGACTAGCGGTTATAGCTCCTACAATGAGCAGTTCTTC
CASIDGTSGYSSYNEQFF
>.|15|TRBJ2-7|TRBV7-3|.
TGTGCCAGCAGCTTAGTGGGACACCCCTTGGAGGAGCAGTACTTC
CASSLVGHPLEEQYF
>.|12|TRBJ2-2|TRBV7-9|.
TGTGCCAGCAGCTACGCGGCCGGGGAGCTGTTTTTT
CASSYAAGELFF
>.|15|TRBJ2-5|TRBV7-6|.
TGTGCCAGCAGCTCCGAAAACAGGGATCGAGAGACCCAGTACTTC
CASSSENRDRETQYF
>.|15|TRBJ1-1|TRBV19|.
TGTGCCAGTAGTATTCCGGGATTCCCCCCCGGTGAAGCTTTCTTT
CASSIPGFPPGEAFF
>.|12|TRBJ2-5|TRBV24-1|TRBD2
TGTGCCACCGGGAGGGAGGGTGAGACCCAGTACTTC
CATGREGETQYF
>.|17|TRBJ1-1|TRBV5-4|TRBD1
TGTGCCAGCAGCTTGGTGGGACAGGGGGCCGGGACCACTGAAGCTTTCTTT
CASSLVGQGAGTTEAFF
>.|14|TRBJ2-7|TRBV27|TRBD1
TGTGCCAGCAGTTCCCGACAGGGGCTGCGCGAGCAGTACTTC
CASSSRQGLREQYF
>.|12|TRBJ1-6|TRBV30|.
TGTGCCTGGAGGGCTTCGAATTCACCCCTCCACTTT
CAWRASNSPLHF
>once|15|TRBJ2-1|TRBV19|.
TGTGCCAGTAGTATTGAGGGCGTGACCTACAATGAGCAGTTCTTC
CASSIEGVTYNEQFF
>.|14|TRBJ1-2|TRBV28|.
TGTGCCAGCAGTTTATCATCCACAGGCGGAGGCTACACCTTC
CASSLSSTGGGYTF
>.|14|TRBJ2-3|TRBV5-1|.
TGCGCCAGCCGAAAGGAGGGAAGCACAGATACGCAGTATTTT
CASRKEGSTDTQYF
>.|15|TRBJ2-5|TRBV28|TRBD1
TGTGCCAGCAGTCTAGAGGGACAGGCGAAAGAGACCCAGTACTTC
CASSLEGQAKETQYF
>.|14|TRBJ1-4|TRBV30|.
TGTGCCTGGAGTGGCCAGGGAAGAAATGAAAAACTGTTTTTT
CAWSGQGRNEKLFF
>.|13|TRBJ1-1|TRBV7-2|.
TGTGCCAGCAGCTTATCCCGGGACACTGAAGCTTTCTTT
CASSLSRDTEAFF
>.|16|TRBJ2-3|TRBV3-1/TRBV3-2|.
TGTGCCAGCAGCCGGACAACTCCATCCTCCACAGATACGCAGTATTTT
CASSRTTPSSTDTQYF
>.|14|TRBJ2-2|TRBV9|.
TGTGCCAGCAGCGTAATTCTAGGCACCGGGGAGCTGTTTTTT
CASSVILGTGELFF
>.|14|TRBJ1-1|TRBV11-1|.
TGTGCCAGCAGCTTTTCAGGGGTGGACACTGAAGCTTTCTTT
CASSFSGVDTEAFF
>.|15|TRBJ2-5|TRBV19|.
TGTGCCAGTAGTATTAGATATGGGGCGTACGAGACCCAGTACTTC
CASSIRYGAYETQYF
>.|16|TRBJ2-1|TRBV28|.
TGTGCCAGCAGTTCCCTAACGGGAGTGGCTTGGAATGAGCAGTTCTTC
CASSSLTGVAWNEQFF
>.|16|TRBJ2-1|TRBV7-2|TRBD2
TGTGCCAGCAGCCGGTCCCTAGCGGGAGACCACAATGAGCAGTTCTTC
CASSRSLAGDHNEQFF
>.|18|TRBJ2-3|TRBV7-2|TRBD2
TGTGCCAGCAGCTTAGGACGGGGCGGGAGGCACAGCACAGATACGCAGTATTTT
CASSLGRGGRHSTDTQYF
>.|15|TRBJ1-2|TRBV28|TRBD1
TGTGCCAGCAGACCCCTCGCGGAGGGGGCATTTTCCTACACCTTC
CASRPLAEGAFSYTF
>many|13|TRBJ2-5|TRBV21-1|.
TGTGCCAGCAGCAAAGGGCCCCAAGAGACCCAGTACTTC
CASSKGPQETQYF
>.|15|TRBJ1-2|TRBV5-1|TRBD1
TGCGCCAGCAGCCCCAACCAGGGGGCGGACTATGGCTACACCTTC
CASSPNQGADYGYTF
>.|12|TRBJ2-3|TRBV11-2|.
TGTGCCAGCAGCACACGCCGCGATACGCAGTATTTT
CASSTRRDTQYF
>.|15|TRBJ1-6|TRBV12-5|TRBD1
TGTGCTAGTGGTTATTTGGACAGGGCTAATTCACCCCTCCACTTT
CASGYLDRANSPLHF
>.|16|TRBJ1-5|TRBV19|TRBD1
TGTGCCAGTAGTATTGGGGCAGGGGGCGCGGGACAGCCCCAGCATTTT
CASSIGAGGAGQPQHF
>.|15|TRBJ2-2|TRBV11-3|TRBD1
TGTGCCAGCAGTAAACCAGGGGGTCTGGGCGGGGAGCTGTTTTTT
CASSKPGGLGGELFF
>.|13|TRBJ1-1|TRBV7-2|.
TGTGCCAGCGCCCGACAGCAGAACACTGAAGCTTTCTTT
CASARQQNTEAFF
>few|14|TRBJ1-2|TRBV3-1/TRBV3-2|.
TGTGCCAGCAGCCAAGATGCCCGGACTTATGGCTACACCTTC
CASSQDARTYGYTF
>.|14|TRBJ1-4|TRBV28|.
TGTGCCAGCCATCGGGATGCAACTAATGAAAAACTGTTTTTT
CASHRDATNEKLFF
>few|15|TRBJ2-4|TRBV29-1|TRBD2
TGCAGCGTCGCGAGGACAGGGACTAGCGAGGACATTCAGTACTTC
CSVARTGTSEDIQYF
>.|17|TRBJ2-7|TRBV5-6|.
TGTGCCAGCAGCCAATTGGGTCGGGGGAGCGGCTCCTACGAGCAGTACTTC
CASSQLGRGSGSYEQYF
>once|15|TRBJ2-7|TRBV28|TRBD2
TGTGCCAGCAGCCCCCGACTAGCGGGGACCTACGAGCAGTACTTC
CASSPRLAGTYEQYF
>.|14|TRBJ2-2|TRBV19|TRBD1
TGTGCCAGTAAGGTGGGCAGGGGGCCCGGGGAGCTGTTTTTT
CASKVGRGPGELFF
>.|15|TRBJ1-2|TRBV7-3|.
TGTGCCAGCGGGGGCCCCGGGGGGGCGAACTATGGCTACACCTTC
CASGGPGGANYGYTF
>.|17|TRBJ2-1|TRBV18|TRBD2
TGTGCCAGCTCACCAACACTAGCGGGAGGGAGGGGCAATGAGCAGTTCTTC
CASSPTLAGGRGNEQFF